Listed below are T cell receptor beta chains from one sample, sequenced in a study of blood T cell repertoires in COVID-19. Method: immunoSEQ multiplex PCR; TCRdb's copy keeps in-frame clones and lacks some. The sample has 300,000 to 400,000 clones, around nine tenths seen once. Material: PBMCs or T cells enriched from blood (not recorded which). The receptors derive from a woman aged 25 to 39 with acute COVID-19. Each CDR3 is given with its conserved first and last residue. A D gene is named only where the DNA matches it firmly. Size is omitted from some rows. Given values are once, few, many or a class for expanded clones.

v_call: TRBV5-6
clone_size: once
j_call: TRBJ1-5
d_call: -
cdr3_nt: TGTGCCAGCAGCTTAACTACAGGGAAGTCCAATCAGCCCCAGCATTTT
cdr3_aa: CASSLTTGKSNQPQHF

v_call: TRBV5-1
clone_size: -
j_call: TRBJ2-1
d_call: TRBD2
cdr3_nt: TGCGCCAGCAGCCGTAGCGGGTCCCTCGATGGGCAGTTCTTC
cdr3_aa: CASSRSGSLDGQFF

v_call: TRBV10-3
clone_size: -
j_call: TRBJ2-1
d_call: -
cdr3_nt: TGTGCCATCAGTGAGTCCCGGGGGAGCTCCTACAATGAGCAGTTCTTC
cdr3_aa: CAISESRGSSYNEQFF

v_call: TRBV18
clone_size: -
j_call: TRBJ1-1
d_call: -
cdr3_nt: TGTGCCAGCTCACCACCAGGGGCAGGGGTTATGGGGACTGAAGCTTTCTTT
cdr3_aa: CASSPPGAGVMGTEAFF

v_call: TRBV5-8
clone_size: -
j_call: TRBJ2-6
d_call: -
cdr3_nt: TGTGCCAGCAGCTGGAGGGACTCTGGGGCCAACGTCCCGACTTTC
cdr3_aa: CASSWRDSGANVPTF

v_call: TRBV5-1
clone_size: -
j_call: TRBJ2-7
d_call: -
cdr3_nt: TGCGCCAGCAGCTTGAGCGCGGACGGGGGGCGGTACGAGCAGTACTTC
cdr3_aa: CASSLSADGGRYEQYF

v_call: TRBV7-8
clone_size: -
j_call: TRBJ2-2
d_call: -
cdr3_nt: TGTGCCAGCAGCCATCGAACTGCCGTAGGGGGGAACACCGGGGAGCTGTTTTTT
cdr3_aa: CASSHRTAVGGNTGELFF

v_call: TRBV4-1
clone_size: -
j_call: TRBJ2-1
d_call: TRBD1
cdr3_nt: TGCGCCAGCAGCCAATTGCCGGGACAGCTATACAATGAGCAGTTCTTC
cdr3_aa: CASSQLPGQLYNEQFF

v_call: TRBV6-4
clone_size: -
j_call: TRBJ2-1
d_call: -
cdr3_nt: TGTGCCAGCAGTGACTCGGGGGCTCGAAATGAGCAGTTCTTC
cdr3_aa: CASSDSGARNEQFF

v_call: TRBV12-5
clone_size: -
j_call: TRBJ1-1
d_call: -
cdr3_nt: TGTGCTAGTGGTTTGGTACCGGGGGGCCCTGAAGCTTTCTTT
cdr3_aa: CASGLVPGGPEAFF

v_call: TRBV20-1
clone_size: -
j_call: TRBJ2-7
d_call: -
cdr3_nt: TGCAGTGCTAGAGATCTCCCCGAGCAGTACTTC
cdr3_aa: CSARDLPEQYF

v_call: TRBV1
clone_size: -
j_call: TRBJ2-5
d_call: -
cdr3_nt: TGCACCAGCAAAACAGGGGCGCAAGAGACCCAGTACTTC
cdr3_aa: CTSKTGAQETQYF

v_call: TRBV7-2
clone_size: -
j_call: TRBJ1-3
d_call: -
cdr3_nt: TGTGCCAGCAGCTTAGCGCAGGTGGGCTCTGGAAACACCATATATTTT
cdr3_aa: CASSLAQVGSGNTIYF

v_call: TRBV2
clone_size: -
j_call: TRBJ2-7
d_call: -
cdr3_nt: TGTGCCGCCCGGGAGCGGCTATCCTACGAGCAGTACTTC
cdr3_aa: CAARERLSYEQYF

v_call: TRBV7-8
clone_size: -
j_call: TRBJ2-7
d_call: -
cdr3_nt: TGTGCCAGCAGCTTAGCGTGGAGCGGACTCTCCTACGAGCAGTACTTC
cdr3_aa: CASSLAWSGLSYEQYF

v_call: TRBV4-1
clone_size: -
j_call: TRBJ1-2
d_call: TRBD1
cdr3_nt: TGCGCCAGCAGCCAAGATCCCAGACAGGGGGCGAGGGTAGGCTACACCTTC
cdr3_aa: CASSQDPRQGARVGYTF

v_call: TRBV19
clone_size: -
j_call: TRBJ1-5
d_call: -
cdr3_nt: TGTGCCAGTAGTATCGTGGCAGGCAATCAGCCCCAGCATTTT
cdr3_aa: CASSIVAGNQPQHF

v_call: TRBV7-9
clone_size: -
j_call: TRBJ2-3
d_call: TRBD2
cdr3_nt: TGTGCCAGCAGCTCCCTCGGGACTAGCGGGGGGACCCGCACAGATACGCAGTATTTT
cdr3_aa: CASSSLGTSGGTRTDTQYF

v_call: TRBV10-3
clone_size: -
j_call: TRBJ2-3
d_call: TRBD2
cdr3_nt: TGTGCCATCAGTGATGGTTCCGGACTAGCGGGGGGGGCTACAGATACGCAGTATTTT
cdr3_aa: CAISDGSGLAGGATDTQYF

v_call: TRBV29-1
clone_size: -
j_call: TRBJ2-2
d_call: TRBD2
cdr3_nt: TGCAGCGTTGGGCTAGCGGGGCCGACCGGGGAGCTGTTTTTT
cdr3_aa: CSVGLAGPTGELFF

v_call: TRBV27
clone_size: -
j_call: TRBJ2-1
d_call: -
cdr3_nt: TGTGCCAGCAGTTTGTATTGGGGCTCCAATGAGCAGTTCTTC
cdr3_aa: CASSLYWGSNEQFF

v_call: TRBV4-1
clone_size: -
j_call: TRBJ2-7
d_call: -
cdr3_nt: TGCGCCAGCAGCCATTATCTGCTCTCCAGCTCCTACGAGCAGTACTTC
cdr3_aa: CASSHYLLSSSYEQYF

v_call: TRBV5-1
clone_size: -
j_call: TRBJ1-1
d_call: TRBD1
cdr3_nt: TGCGCCAGCAGCTTAGGCCCAGGGGGAAACACTGAAGCTTTCTTT
cdr3_aa: CASSLGPGGNTEAFF

v_call: TRBV7-3
clone_size: -
j_call: TRBJ1-2
d_call: TRBD1
cdr3_nt: TGTGCCAGCAGCCTAGGGACAGGCTATGGCTACACCTTC
cdr3_aa: CASSLGTGYGYTF

v_call: TRBV2
clone_size: -
j_call: TRBJ2-1
d_call: TRBD2
cdr3_nt: TGTGCCAGCAGGGGGGGTACCGGGACTAGTGCCTACAATGAGCAGTTCTTC
cdr3_aa: CASRGGTGTSAYNEQFF

v_call: TRBV2
clone_size: few
j_call: TRBJ2-5
d_call: -
cdr3_nt: TGTGCCAGCAGTCGAGTGTCAGGGGGGAAAGAGACCCAGTACTTC
cdr3_aa: CASSRVSGGKETQYF

v_call: TRBV3-1/TRBV3-2
clone_size: -
j_call: TRBJ2-7
d_call: -
cdr3_nt: TGTGCCAGCAGCCAAGAGGGGAGCTCCTACGAGCAGTACTTC
cdr3_aa: CASSQEGSSYEQYF

v_call: TRBV12-3/TRBV12-4
clone_size: -
j_call: TRBJ2-1
d_call: -
cdr3_nt: TGTGCCAGCGGTATTCGGGACTGGGAGCAGTTCTTC
cdr3_aa: CASGIRDWEQFF

v_call: TRBV5-6
clone_size: -
j_call: TRBJ1-1
d_call: TRBD1
cdr3_nt: TGTGCCAGCAGCCGACGGGGAGACAGGGGCTACACTGAAGCTTTCTTT
cdr3_aa: CASSRRGDRGYTEAFF

v_call: TRBV29-1
clone_size: -
j_call: TRBJ2-7
d_call: TRBD1
cdr3_nt: TGCAGCGTGGTTCTAACAGGGGCCTACGAGCAGTACTTC
cdr3_aa: CSVVLTGAYEQYF

v_call: TRBV30
clone_size: -
j_call: TRBJ1-6
d_call: -
cdr3_nt: TGTGCCTGGATGGTCAGTGATAATTCACCCCTCCACTTT
cdr3_aa: CAWMVSDNSPLHF

v_call: TRBV25-1
clone_size: -
j_call: TRBJ2-1
d_call: TRBD2
cdr3_nt: TGTGCCAGCAGCTTAGTGGGAGGGACCTACAATGAGCAGTTCTTC
cdr3_aa: CASSLVGGTYNEQFF

v_call: TRBV5-6
clone_size: -
j_call: TRBJ2-3
d_call: TRBD1
cdr3_nt: TGTGCCAGCAGCTTGTTCGGGCAGGGGGGCACAGATACGCAGTATTTT
cdr3_aa: CASSLFGQGGTDTQYF

v_call: TRBV7-9
clone_size: -
j_call: TRBJ1-1
d_call: TRBD1
cdr3_nt: TGTGCCAGCAGCTCTCCCACAGGGGACACTGAAGCTTTCTTT
cdr3_aa: CASSSPTGDTEAFF

v_call: TRBV19
clone_size: -
j_call: TRBJ2-7
d_call: -
cdr3_nt: TGTGCCAGTAGTCCGACGGGTTCTAACTACGAGCAGTACTTC
cdr3_aa: CASSPTGSNYEQYF

v_call: TRBV29-1
clone_size: once
j_call: TRBJ2-3
d_call: TRBD2
cdr3_nt: TGCAGCGTTTCTAGCGGGGTTGTCACAGATACGCAGTATTTT
cdr3_aa: CSVSSGVVTDTQYF

v_call: TRBV3-1/TRBV3-2
clone_size: few
j_call: TRBJ2-1
d_call: TRBD1
cdr3_nt: TGTGCCAGCAGCAAAGGGACAGACAATGAGCAGTTCTTC
cdr3_aa: CASSKGTDNEQFF

v_call: TRBV2
clone_size: -
j_call: TRBJ1-1
d_call: -
cdr3_nt: TGTGCCAGCAGTGACTACATCGATACAGGCTACACTGAAGCTTTCTTT
cdr3_aa: CASSDYIDTGYTEAFF

v_call: TRBV5-4
clone_size: -
j_call: TRBJ2-7
d_call: TRBD1
cdr3_nt: TGTGCCAGCAGCCCTGGGACAGGGGGTTCTTACGAGCAGTACTTC
cdr3_aa: CASSPGTGGSYEQYF

v_call: TRBV27
clone_size: once
j_call: TRBJ2-7
d_call: -
cdr3_nt: TGTGCCAGCAGTAGTGGACTTTTCTACGAGCAGTACTTC
cdr3_aa: CASSSGLFYEQYF

v_call: TRBV2
clone_size: -
j_call: TRBJ1-2
d_call: -
cdr3_nt: TGTGCCAGCAGAGTACAGGGCGGTGGATCCTATGGCTACACCTTC
cdr3_aa: CASRVQGGGSYGYTF